This entry lists 28 T cell receptor beta chains sequenced from one sample in a study of cytomegalovirus exposure and HLA in healthy donors. It was with 60 Vbeta and 13 Jbeta primers that the PCR ran. Produced via immunoSEQ multiplex PCR; TCRdb's table is partial and in-frame only. The table records approximately 300,000 clones, about 83% of them present only once. Specimen: PBMCs. All receptors derive from a woman in her thirties or forties in good health and CMV-seropositive.

On this clone itself: The same CDR3 also results from other DNA sequences found in this sample. CDR3 DNA: TGTGCCAGCAGCCCGGACAGATCCACAGATACGCAGTATTTT. Protein product: CASSPDRSTDTQYF. The rearrangement links TRBV7-9 to TRBJ2-3; D may be TRBD1 (6 bases). V lost 5 bases and J 2 bases, leaving 11 bases between the germline ends. From germline, CDR1 is SEHNR and CDR2 FQNEAQ (reference sequence). This CDR3 has 14 amino acids.

V gene TRBV18 combines with J gene TRBJ2-1; TRBD2 matches 15 bases. Germline V CDR1 and CDR2: KGHSH, LQKENI. V lost 4 bases and J lost 0; bases outside the gene matches: 10. The CDR3 has 20 amino acids. CDR3 sequence reads: CASSRRTSGGDPSSYNEQFF. CDR3 nucleotide sequence: TGTGCCAGCTCACGGCGGACTAGCGGGGGGGATCCCAGCTCCTACAATGAGCAGTTCTTC.

This sequence joins TRBV9 and TRBJ2-7; D may be TRBD2 (6 bases). The germline CDR1 and CDR2 sequences are SGDLS and YYNGEE. Trimming removed 0 bases at V and 0 bases at J, with 7 bases between. The CDR3 runs to 14 residues. CDR3 in DNA: TGTGCCAGCAGCGTAGACGGGAGCTCCTACGAGCAGTACTTC. Residues: CASSVDGSSYEQYF.

The V and J genes are TRBV7-2 and TRBJ1-1; a possible D gene is TRBD1 (5 bases). CDR3 length: 15 residues. V was clipped by 1 base and J by 0 bases, with 9 bases between them. CDR1 SGHTA and CDR2 FQGNSA come from the germline V gene. The CDR3 sequence is CASSLVWGVNTEAFF. CDR3 DNA sequence: TGTGCCAGCAGCTTAGTATGGGGGGTGAACACTGAAGCTTTCTTT. The variable domain in full, completed from reference TRBV7-2 and TRBJ1-1, reads GAGVSQSPSNKVTEKGKDVELRCDPISGHTALYWYRQSLGQGLEFLIYFQGNSAPDKSGLPSDRFSAERTGGSVSTLTIQRTQQEDSAVYLCASSLVWGVNTEAFFGQGTRLTVV.

The chain employs TRBV7-9 and TRBJ1-4; D may be TRBD1 (5 bases). V lost 3 bases to trimming and J lost 5 bases, with 10 bases between them. Germline V gives CDR1 SEHNR, CDR2 FQNEAQ (reference sequence). The CDR3 consists of 14 residues. This CDR3 reads CASSLGQINEKLFF. In DNA, the CDR3 is TGTGCCAGCAGCTTGGGGCAGATAAATGAAAAACTGTTTTTT.

The V and J genes are TRBV20-1 and TRBJ2-1; D is ambiguous. V lost 6 bases to trimming and J lost 5 bases, with 5 bases between them. Germline CDR1 reads DFQATT; CDR2 reads SNEGSKA (reference sequence). The CDR3 is made up of 10 amino acids. The CDR3 sequence is CSARDNEQFF. The CDR3 DNA reads TGCAGTGCACGAGACAATGAGCAGTTCTTC.

This chain joins TRBV4-2 and TRBJ2-5; no definite D call. The end of the DNA aligns better with TRBJ2-7, so the J call may be wrong. CDR3 length: 15 residues. Germline V gene data show CDR1 as LGHNA and CDR2 as YNFKEQ. The CDR3 reads CASSQAPSSTYEQYF. In nucleotides, the CDR3 is TGTGCCAGCAGCCAAGCCCCCTCTTCCACCTACGAGCAGTACTTC.

This clone appeared a single time. The chain joins TRBV18 to TRBJ1-1; 7 bases are a match to TRBD1. Germline V gene lookup returns CDR1 KGHSH and CDR2 LQKENI. The CDR3 is 13 residues long. V dropped 9 bases and J dropped 3; count of bases not matched to a gene: 7. The CDR3 protein is CASTGAGDTEAFF. As DNA, the CDR3 is TGTGCCAGTACAGGGGCCGGGGACACTGAAGCTTTCTTT.

The chain couples TRBV2 to TRBJ2-5; 8 nucleotides align to TRBD2. The DNA end lines up better with TRBJ2-7; the J call may be wrong. This CDR3 spans 17 amino acids. Germline values: CDR1 SNHLY, CDR2 FYNNEI. The CDR3 DNA follows: TGTGCCAGCACCCAGTACGATAGGTTAGCGGGGTCCTACGAGCAGTACTTC. This gives the protein CASTQYDRLAGSYEQYF.

The gene calls are TRBV15 and TRBJ2-3; 12 bases fit TRBD2. CDR3 length equals 15 residues. Germline V gives CDR1 LNHNV, CDR2 YYDKDF (reference sequence). The ends lost 2 bases at V and 6 bases at J; junction bases unmatched: 3. The CDR3 nucleotides are TGTGCCACCAGCAGAATTGGACTAGCGGGGGATACGCAGTATTTT. It encodes CATSRIGLAGDTQYF.

The rearrangement uses TRBV5-4 and TRBJ1-2, with 7 bases fitting TRBD1. Per germline, CDR1 SGHNT and CDR2 YYREEE (reference sequence). The J segment lost 8 bases and the V segment lost 3 bases, leaving 10 bases of the junction unmatched. CDR3 length equals 14 residues. The DNA for the CDR3 is TGTGCCAGCAGCTGGGGGACCCAGGGGGACGGCTACACCTTC. Translating it yields CASSWGTQGDGYTF.

The CDR3 loop reads CASSSLGGTEAFF. For the CDR3, the DNA is TGTGCCAGTAGTTCTTTAGGAGGAACTGAAGCTTTCTTT. This sequence joins TRBV19 and TRBJ1-1; D not certain. Trimming cost V 5 bases and J 5 bases, with 12 bases left between them. Germline values: CDR1 LNHDA, CDR2 SQIVND (reference sequence). CDR3 length: 13 residues.

This clone was seen once. This chain links TRBV28 with TRBJ2-7, with 9 bases matching TRBD2. The ends lost 8 bases at V and 6 bases at J; junction bases unmatched: 11. The CDR3 is 14 residues long. The germline gives CDR1 MDHEN, CDR2 SYDVKM. The DNA of the CDR3 is TGTGCCAGCGGTGGGGCTAGCGGGACCGTCGAGCAGTACTTC. Residues: CASGGASGTVEQYF.

The genes are TRBV28 and TRBJ2-1, with 10 positions matching TRBD2. CDR1 and CDR2 from the germline V gene are MDHEN and SYDVKM. Trimming removed 6 bases from V and 6 bases from J; junction bases left unmatched: 8. The CDR3 loop spans 15 amino acids. CDR3 region: CASRLAGDWSNEQFF. Here the CDR3 DNA reads TGTGCCAGCAGGCTAGCGGGAGATTGGTCCAATGAGCAGTTCTTC.

The chain is built from TRBV12-5 and TRBJ2-7; maybe TRBD1 (6 bases). Per the germline V gene, CDR1 is LGHNT and CDR2 is FRNRAP. Trimming left V 0 bases short and J 6 bases short, with 9 bases between. This CDR3 region has 13 residues. The CDR3 protein is CASGLVEGGEQYF. The CDR3 DNA sequence: TGTGCTAGTGGTTTGGTTGAAGGGGGCGAGCAGTACTTC.

The genes are TRBV11-2 and TRBJ1-2; a weak D match, TRBD1 (5 bases). The CDR3 runs to 14 residues. Looked up from germline, CDR1 is SGHAT and CDR2 is FQNNGV. Trimming took off 0 bases at V and 2 bases at J, with 7 bases between the two ends. CDR3 sequence reads: CASSLEAGNYGYTF. The CDR3 coding sequence is TGTGCCAGCAGCTTAGAGGCAGGGAACTATGGCTACACCTTC.

This rearrangement joins TRBV28 to TRBJ2-4; the match to TRBD1 covers 12 bases. Unmatched junction bases numbered 8, after V lost 5 bases and J lost 9 bases. CDR3 length: 15 amino acids. CDR1 MDHEN and CDR2 SYDVKM come from the germline V gene. This CDR3 reads CASSNSGTGGFIQYF. CDR3 nucleotides: TGTGCCAGCAGTAACTCCGGGACAGGGGGCTTCATTCAGTACTTC.

The DNA for the CDR3 is TGTGCCAGCAGCGGAACAGGTTTGTGGGGCGATACGCAGTATTTT. Its translation: CASSGTGLWGDTQYF. V gene TRBV9 combines with J gene TRBJ2-3, with a possible D match to TRBD1 (5 bases). The CDR3 length is 15 residues. Trimming took 3 bases from V and 6 from J, leaving 17 bases between them. CDR1 and CDR2 (germline): SGDLS, YYNGEE.

The rearrangement uses TRBV30 and TRBJ2-1; weak D call: TRBD2 (6 bases). This CDR3 has 14 residues. V gave up 5 bases and J gave up 4 bases, with 15 bases separating them. Germline V gene sequence: CDR1 GTSNPN, CDR2 SVGIG (reference sequence). DNA for the CDR3: TGTGCCTGGGACCCTCTGGGGGGTTACAATGAGCAGTTCTTC. Its protein product is CAWDPLGGYNEQFF.

The chain uses TRBV28 and TRBJ2-1; possible D gene TRBD2, 5 bases. CDR3 length: 10 amino acids. With 7 bases removed from V and 9 bases from J, the gap between germline ends came to 7 bases. Germline-derived CDR1 and CDR2 are MDHEN and SYDVKM. The CDR3 protein is CASTEGEQFF. CDR3 coding DNA: TGTGCCAGCACCGAGGGTGAGCAGTTCTTC.

This chain uses TRBV5-4 with TRBJ2-7; TRBD1 is a possible D gene (6 bases). CDR3 size: 14 residues. Trimming took off 5 bases at V and 0 bases at J, with 12 bases between the two ends. Germline V gene sequence: CDR1 SGHNT, CDR2 YYREEE (reference sequence). In DNA, the CDR3 is TGTGCCAGCAGTTCCACAGGGAGCTCCTACGAGCAGTACTTC. It translates to CASSSTGSSYEQYF.

The chain joins TRBV6-5 to TRBJ2-3, with TRBD2 matching 9 bases. The germline V gene has CDR1 MNHEY and CDR2 SVGAGI. The ends lost 5 bases at V and 1 base at J; junction bases unmatched: 1. The CDR3 length is 14 residues. The CDR3: CASSRTSGTDTQYF. In nucleotides, the CDR3 is TGTGCCAGCAGTCGGACTAGCGGCACAGATACGCAGTATTTT.

The chain employs TRBV6-5 and TRBJ2-7; maybe TRBD2 (6 bases). The CDR3 spans 15 residues. Looked up from germline, CDR1 is MNHEY and CDR2 is SVGAGI. Trimming took off 6 bases at V and 3 bases at J, with 18 bases between the two ends. CDR3 sequence reads: CASSPSSSEFYEQYF. The CDR3 coding sequence is TGTGCCAGCAGCCCTAGTTCTAGCGAGTTCTACGAGCAGTACTTC.

The rearrangement joins TRBV25-1 to TRBJ1-1, with D tentatively TRBD1 (5 bases). Germline CDR1 reads MGHDK; CDR2 reads SYGVNS. V lost 1 base, J lost 6 bases, and 12 bases lay in between. CDR3 size: 14 residues. CDR3 bases: TGTGCCAGCAGTGAATCACAATCGACAGCTGAAGCTTTCTTT. This codes for CASSESQSTAEAFF.

The chain carries TRBV18 and TRBJ1-2; unclear D gene. This CDR3 has 16 amino acids. Germline lookup yields CDR1 KGHSH and CDR2 LQKENI. The V and J ends lost 5 bases and 7 bases respectively, with 23 bases between them. The CDR3 loop is CASSGRIVEALGGYTF. For the CDR3, the DNA is TGTGCCAGCTCAGGCCGAATAGTAGAGGCCTTGGGTGGCTACACCTTC.

The V and J genes are TRBV27 and TRBJ2-7, with a weak D call TRBD1 (6 bases). Deletions cut 5 bases from V and 0 bases from J, with 11 bases between. Germline-derived CDR1 and CDR2 are MNHEY and SMNVEV (reference sequence). The CDR3 extends over 14 amino acids. The CDR3 here is CASSPGQHSYEQYF. As DNA, the CDR3 is TGTGCCAGCAGTCCGGGACAACACTCCTACGAGCAGTACTTC.

The chain joins TRBV2 to TRBJ1-1; 9 nucleotides align to TRBD1. Germline V CDR1 and CDR2: SNHLY, FYNNEI. The junction had 4 bases not matched to a gene; V was cut back by 4 bases and J by 1 base. CDR3 length equals 15 residues. The CDR3 protein is CASSAEGQGNTEAFF. The CDR3 DNA sequence: TGTGCCAGCAGTGCAGAGGGACAGGGGAACACTGAAGCTTTCTTT.

This chain links TRBV6-1 with TRBJ1-1; TRBD1 matches at 11 bases. The ends lost 11 bases at V and 4 bases at J; junction bases unmatched: 3. CDR1 MNHNS and CDR2 SASEGT come from the germline V gene. The CDR3 spans 12 residues. The CDR3 DNA follows: TGTGCCGAAGGGACAGGGGGCACTGAAGCTTTCTTT. Amino acids: CAEGTGGTEAFF.